The clone carrying this T cell receptor beta chain was picked up a small number of times. Its cognate antigen is unknown. This specimen belongs to a study of identical twins. Study conclusions and caveats: It was out-of-frame TCR alpha sharing in monozygotic twins that models underestimated. Memory repertoires showed no such pattern, whereas abundant cord blood beta clonotypes carried fewer insertions. The analysis was cross-sectional rather than longitudinal within donors.

CDR3 length equals 14 residues. With 4 bases removed from V and 6 bases from J, the gap between germline ends came to 17 bases. CDR1 SGHRS and CDR2 YFSETQ come from the germline V gene. TCRdb reprocessed the 5' RACE reads via MiXCR and lists one record per CDR3 protein. Of 460,000 or so distinct CDR3 sequences in the sample, approximately 15% were seen once. This sample also belongs to another study, concerning yellow fever vaccine responses in identical twins.

Sample: CD4+ T cells sorted from blood. V usage is TRBV5-1 and J usage is TRBJ2-7, with D unclear. This sequence was found in a woman aged 18-29 years in good health. The CDR3 spells CASSRPGQIGEQYF. The CDR3 bases are TGCGCCAGCAGCCGACCGGGCCAAATAGGCGAGCAGTACTTC.